This T cell receptor (beta chain) derives from a study of shared clonotypes between healthy human individuals. Overall study results and limits: Only blood samples were collected, and tissue repertoires likely differ.

This clone appeared a single time. What it binds is unknown. Germline CDR1 LGHNA, CDR2 YSLEER. The CDR3 extends over 19 amino acids. The junction had 16 bases not matched to a gene; V was cut back by 4 bases and J by 1 base. Investigators spread the genomic DNA of each subset evenly over several immunoSEQ plates. Repertoires were generated with immunoSEQ multiplex PCR, while TCRdb's copy carries only in-frame clones and drops some. The data contain 2 million to 2.5 million clones, less than 95% of them singletons. The receptor's source is a man between 18 and 29 years old in good health. Some clones in this sample may be carry-over from other donors' samples. The specimen was naive CD4+ T cells from PBMCs. Subset reported: CD45RA+ positively selected. V is TRBV4-3 and J is TRBJ1-3, with TRBD1 identical over 7 bases. The CDR3 here is CASSLWGTGALGSGNTIYF. CDR3 nucleotides: TGCGCCAGCAGCCTCTGGGGTACAGGGGCTTTAGGATCTGGAAACACCATATATTTT.